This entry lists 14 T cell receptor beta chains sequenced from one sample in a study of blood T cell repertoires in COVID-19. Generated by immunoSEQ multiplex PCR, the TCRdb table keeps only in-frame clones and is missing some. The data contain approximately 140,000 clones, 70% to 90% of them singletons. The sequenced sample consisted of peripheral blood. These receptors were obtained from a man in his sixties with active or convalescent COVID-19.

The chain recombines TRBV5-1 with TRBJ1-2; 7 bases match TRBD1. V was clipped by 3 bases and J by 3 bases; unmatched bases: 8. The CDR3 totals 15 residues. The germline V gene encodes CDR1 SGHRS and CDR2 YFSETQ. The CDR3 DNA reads TGCGCCAGCAGCTCGCAGGGGGGCAAGGACTATGGCTACACCTTC. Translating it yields CASSSQGGKDYGYTF.

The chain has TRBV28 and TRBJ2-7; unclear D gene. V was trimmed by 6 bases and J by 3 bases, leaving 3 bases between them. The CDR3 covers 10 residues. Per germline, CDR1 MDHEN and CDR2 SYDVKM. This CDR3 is CASSRYEQYF. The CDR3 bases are TGTGCCAGCAGCCGCTACGAGCAGTACTTC.

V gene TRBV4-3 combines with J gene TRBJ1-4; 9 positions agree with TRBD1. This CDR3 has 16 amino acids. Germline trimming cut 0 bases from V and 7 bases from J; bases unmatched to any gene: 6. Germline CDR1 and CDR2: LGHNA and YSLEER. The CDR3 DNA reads TGCGCCAGCAGCCAAGATGCCGGGACAGGGACTGAAAAACTGTTTTTT. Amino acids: CASSQDAGTGTEKLFF.

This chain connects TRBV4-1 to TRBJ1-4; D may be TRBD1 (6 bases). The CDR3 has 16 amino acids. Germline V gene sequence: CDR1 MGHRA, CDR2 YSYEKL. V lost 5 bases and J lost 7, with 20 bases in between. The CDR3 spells CASSLQGSRNFEKLFF. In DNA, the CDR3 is TGCGCCAGCAGCTTACAGGGAAGTAGGAATTTTGAAAAACTGTTTTTT.

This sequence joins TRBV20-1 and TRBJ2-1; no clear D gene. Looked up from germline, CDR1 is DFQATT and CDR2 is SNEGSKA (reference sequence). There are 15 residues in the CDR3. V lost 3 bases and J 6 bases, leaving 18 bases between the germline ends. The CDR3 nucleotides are TGCAGTGCTAGTCTGGCGGTTGGTGTCGTCAATGAGCAGTTCTTC. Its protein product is CSASLAVGVVNEQFF.

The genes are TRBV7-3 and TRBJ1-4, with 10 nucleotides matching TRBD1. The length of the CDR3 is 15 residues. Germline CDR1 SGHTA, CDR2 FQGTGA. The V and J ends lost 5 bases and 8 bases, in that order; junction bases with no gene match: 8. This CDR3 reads CASSQTGTGVEKLFF. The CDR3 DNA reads TGTGCCAGCAGCCAGACCGGGACAGGGGTAGAAAAACTGTTTTTT.

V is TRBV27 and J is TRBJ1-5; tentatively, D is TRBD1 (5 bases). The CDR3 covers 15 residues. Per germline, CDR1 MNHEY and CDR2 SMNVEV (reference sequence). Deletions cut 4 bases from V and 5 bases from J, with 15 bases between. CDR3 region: CASSSNLGGDQPQHF. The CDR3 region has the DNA TGTGCCAGCAGTTCAAATCTCGGGGGGGATCAGCCCCAGCATTTT.

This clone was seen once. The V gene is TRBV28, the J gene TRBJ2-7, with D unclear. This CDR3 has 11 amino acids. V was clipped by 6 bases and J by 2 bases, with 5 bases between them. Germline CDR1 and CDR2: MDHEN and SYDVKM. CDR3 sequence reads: CASRAAYEQYF. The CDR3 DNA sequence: TGTGCCAGCAGGGCGGCCTACGAGCAGTACTTC.

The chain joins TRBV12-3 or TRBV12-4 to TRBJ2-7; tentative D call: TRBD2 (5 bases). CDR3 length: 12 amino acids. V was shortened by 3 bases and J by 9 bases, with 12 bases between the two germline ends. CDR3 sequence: CASSFYGEGQYF. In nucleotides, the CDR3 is TGTGCCAGCAGTTTCTACGGGGAAGGGCAGTACTTC.

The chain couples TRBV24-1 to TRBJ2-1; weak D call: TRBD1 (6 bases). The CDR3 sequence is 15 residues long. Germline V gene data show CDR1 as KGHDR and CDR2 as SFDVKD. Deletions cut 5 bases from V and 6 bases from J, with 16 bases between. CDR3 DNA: TGTGCCACCAGTGGCCCCAGACAGGAAATCAATGAGCAGTTCTTC. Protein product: CATSGPRQEINEQFF.

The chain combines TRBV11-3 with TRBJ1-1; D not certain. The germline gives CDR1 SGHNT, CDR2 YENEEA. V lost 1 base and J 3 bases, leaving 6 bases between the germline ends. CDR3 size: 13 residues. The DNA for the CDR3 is TGTGCCAGCAGCTTAGTCGCGTACACTGAAGCTTTCTTT. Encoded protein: CASSLVAYTEAFF.

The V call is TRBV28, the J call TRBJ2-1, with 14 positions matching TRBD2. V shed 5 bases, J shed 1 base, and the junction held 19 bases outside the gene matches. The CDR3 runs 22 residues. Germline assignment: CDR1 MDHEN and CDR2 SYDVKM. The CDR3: CASSLTGTSGSNPLGSYNEQFF. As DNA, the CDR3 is TGTGCCAGCAGTCTTACCGGGACTAGCGGGAGTAACCCCTTGGGGTCCTACAATGAGCAGTTCTTC.

The CDR3 coding sequence is TGCGCCAGCAGCTCATGGGGCCAGAGCTCTGGAAACACCATATATTTT. It codes for CASSSWGQSSGNTIYF. The chain carries TRBV5-1 and TRBJ1-3; perhaps TRBD1 as D (5 bases). V lost 3 bases, J lost 0 bases, and 13 bases lay in between. Germline CDR1 is SGHRS and CDR2 is YFSETQ. The CDR3 extends over 16 amino acids.

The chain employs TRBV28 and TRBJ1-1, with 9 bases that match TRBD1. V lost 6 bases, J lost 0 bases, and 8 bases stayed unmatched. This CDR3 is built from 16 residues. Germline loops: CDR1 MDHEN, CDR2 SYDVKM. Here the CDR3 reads CASSPDRGGMNTEAFF. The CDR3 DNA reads TGTGCCAGCAGCCCGGACAGGGGAGGCATGAACACTGAAGCTTTCTTT. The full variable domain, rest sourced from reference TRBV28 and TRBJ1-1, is DVKVTQSSRYLVKRTGEKVFLECVQDMDHENMFWYRQDPGLGLRLIYFSYDVKMKEKGDIPEGYSVSREKKERFSLILESASTNQTSMYLCASSPDRGGMNTEAFFGQGTRLTVV.